The 30 T cell receptor beta chains below were found in one sample sequenced in a study of blood T cell repertoires in COVID-19. Here immunoSEQ multiplex PCR was the method, and the copy in TCRdb shows in-frame clones only, minus some. The repertoire holds under 350,000 clones, under 95% seen once, with around 2.5% in the top ten. The material sequenced was PBMCs or T cells enriched from blood (not recorded which). The receptors were sampled from a man between 60 and 75 years old who had recovered from COVID-19.

The rearrangement uses TRBV19 and TRBJ1-2, with 9 bases that match TRBD1. The CDR3 is made up of 16 amino acids. CDR1 is LNHDA and CDR2 is SQIVND in the germline V gene (reference sequence). Germline trimming cut 5 bases from V and 0 bases from J; bases unmatched to any gene: 7. The DNA of the CDR3 is TGTGCCAGTAGTGAAGGGACAGGGCAAGCTAACTATGGCTACACCTTC. It translates to CASSEGTGQANYGYTF.

This chain connects TRBV6-1 to TRBJ1-1, with D unresolved. The germline gives CDR1 MNHNS, CDR2 SASEGT. CDR3 size: 13 residues. V dropped 2 bases and J dropped 5 bases, with 9 bases sitting between them. In DNA form, the CDR3 reads TGTGCCAGCAGTGAATATCGGGGAACTGAAGCTTTCTTT. Protein product: CASSEYRGTEAFF.

The chain recombines TRBV7-9 with TRBJ1-1, with D unresolved. Germline V gives CDR1 SEHNR, CDR2 FQNEAQ (reference sequence). V was shortened by 2 bases and J by 1 base, with 5 bases between the two germline ends. The CDR3 sequence is 13 residues long. CDR3 nucleotides: TGTGCCAGCAGCTTACCCAAGAACACTGAAGCTTTCTTT. This gives the protein CASSLPKNTEAFF.

This clone has just a few counts. V and J are TRBV14 and TRBJ2-1; no reliable D call. The germline V gene encodes CDR1 SGHDN and CDR2 FVKESK. V dropped 4 bases and J dropped 0 bases, with 16 bases sitting between them. The CDR3 has 17 residues. Here the CDR3 reads CASSPKRVMSSYNEQFF. In nucleotides, the CDR3 is TGTGCCAGCAGCCCGAAGCGAGTGATGAGCTCCTACAATGAGCAGTTCTTC.

This clone was found a few times. The chain links TRBV27 to TRBJ2-7, with a weak D call TRBD2 (6 bases). Trimming removed 4 bases from V and 7 bases from J, with 17 bases in between. CDR3 length equals 14 residues. The germline V gene has CDR1 MNHEY and CDR2 SMNVEV (reference sequence). As DNA, the CDR3 is TGTGCCAGCAGTTGGGGGGAAGTCTCTCGAGAGCAGTACTTC. It encodes CASSWGEVSREQYF.

This clone was seen only once. CDR3 nucleotides: TGTGCCAGCAGCTTAAAAGTTGGGGGGGCCCCCTACAATGAGCAGTTCTTC. Its protein product is CASSLKVGGAPYNEQFF. The chain links TRBV7-8 to TRBJ2-1; D may be TRBD2 (7 bases). In germline, CDR1 is SGHVS, CDR2 FQNEAQ. This CDR3 is 17 amino acids long. Trimming stripped 2 bases from V and 2 bases from J, with 16 bases between.

The chain is built from TRBV11-2 and TRBJ2-1; TRBD2 agrees at 10 bases. Germline CDR1 and CDR2: SGHAT and FQNNGV. V shed 5 bases and J 2 bases; nucleotides not matched to a gene: 6. The CDR3 spans 16 residues. CDR3 DNA: TGTGCCAGCAGCACTACGCTAGCGGGAGCCTACAATGAGCAGTTCTTC. Amino acid sequence: CASSTTLAGAYNEQFF.

J is TRBJ1-5 and V is TRBV7-2; possible D gene TRBD1, 6 bases. This CDR3 region has 18 residues. CDR1 and CDR2 from the germline V gene are SGHTA and FQGNSA. The V and J ends lost 5 bases and 6 bases respectively, with 26 bases between them. The CDR3 DNA is TGTGCCAGCAGCGGAGGAGGGTTGGTAGGGGGGGGGACTCAGCCCCAGCATTTT. Protein product: CASSGGGLVGGGTQPQHF.

In DNA form, the CDR3 reads TGTGCCAGCAGTTACGGGAGCTCCTATAATTCACCCCTCCACTTT. Its translation: CASSYGSSYNSPLHF. The rearrangement uses TRBV6-6 and TRBJ1-6; D gene ambiguous. V lost 2 bases to trimming and J lost 0 bases, with 5 bases between them. From germline, CDR1 is MNHNY and CDR2 SVGAGI (reference sequence). This CDR3 contains 15 residues.

The chain couples TRBV30 to TRBJ1-4; 7 bases are shared with TRBD1. Germline V gene data show CDR1 as GTSNPN and CDR2 as SVGIG (reference sequence). The trim removed 5 bases at V and 7 bases at J, leaving 13 bases unmatched. The CDR3 totals 15 residues. The CDR3 loop is CAWVLPPDRFEKLFF. The DNA of the CDR3 is TGTGCCTGGGTTTTACCCCCGGACAGGTTTGAAAAACTGTTTTTT.

This chain uses TRBV7-9 with TRBJ2-1, with D unclear. The V end was cut by 5 bases, the J end by 9 bases, with 8 bases between. The CDR3 is 11 amino acids. Germline V gene data show CDR1 as SEHNR and CDR2 as FQNEAQ (reference sequence). CDR3 bases: TGTGCCAGCAGCGCCGACACTGAGCAGTTCTTC. This codes for CASSADTEQFF.

In DNA, the CDR3 is TGTGCCAGCCGCGACTCCAGCGACAGGGGGGAGCAGTACTTC. Its protein product is CASRDSSDRGEQYF. The V call is TRBV27, the J call TRBJ2-7, with 9 bases aligning to TRBD1. The CDR3 length is 14 residues. The trim removed 8 bases at V and 7 bases at J, leaving 12 bases unmatched. Germline CDR1 is MNHEY and CDR2 is SMNVEV (reference sequence).

The chain carries TRBV2 and TRBJ1-2; no firm D call. Germline V gene data show CDR1 as SNHLY and CDR2 as FYNNEI. V lost 8 bases and J 4 bases, leaving 20 bases between the germline ends. This CDR3 has 15 residues. The CDR3 sequence is CASAMAASQVYGYTF. CDR3 sequence (DNA): TGTGCCAGCGCCATGGCGGCTTCGCAAGTCTATGGCTACACCTTC.

The CDR3 DNA sequence: TGCGCCAGCAGCCAAGGTGGACAGGGTTGGGAGTTTGGCACTGAAGCTTTCTTT. It codes for CASSQGGQGWEFGTEAFF. This chain connects TRBV4-1 to TRBJ1-1, with TRBD1 matching over 8 bases. The V and J ends lost 1 base and 4 bases, in that order; junction bases with no gene match: 14. This CDR3 is built from 18 residues. The germline gives CDR1 MGHRA, CDR2 YSYEKL.

The V and J genes are TRBV7-3 and TRBJ1-2; TRBD1 might be the D (6 bases). Trimming pared 1 base from V and 8 bases from J, leaving 11 bases between. The CDR3 totals 13 residues. CDR1 SGHTA and CDR2 FQGTGA come from the germline V gene. CDR3: CASSLRGLEGYTF. CDR3 DNA: TGTGCCAGCAGCTTAAGGGGGCTCGAGGGCTACACCTTC.

The CDR3: CATEPGQGLGYTF. The CDR3 DNA follows: TGTGCCACCGAGCCGGGACAGGGGTTAGGCTACACCTTC. J is TRBJ1-2 and V is TRBV7-9; 10 nucleotides agree with TRBD1. CDR3 size: 13 residues. Trimming removed 10 bases from V and 8 bases from J; junction bases left unmatched: 10. Germline loops: CDR1 SEHNR, CDR2 FQNEAQ (reference sequence). Together with reference TRBV7-9 and TRBJ1-2, the CDR3 gives the full variable domain: DTGVSQNPRHKITKRGQNVTFRCDPISEHNRLYWYRQTLGQGPEFLTYFQNEAQLEKSRLLSDRFSAERPKGSFSTLEIQRTEQGDSAMYLCATEPGQGLGYTFGSGTRLTVV.

V gene TRBV3-1 (or the pseudogene TRBV3-2) combines with J gene TRBJ2-2; tentative D call: TRBD2 (5 bases). CDR3 length: 18 residues. Germline CDR1 and CDR2: LGHDT and YNNKEL (reference sequence). V lost 1 base and J 4 bases, leaving 19 bases between the germline ends. CDR3: CASSQVSGRTLVTGELFF. CDR3 sequence (DNA): TGTGCCAGCAGCCAAGTGAGCGGCAGGACTCTCGTCACCGGGGAGCTGTTTTTT.

CDR3 DNA: TGTGCAACTAACATCGCAGGGGTTAGCAATCAGCCCCAGCATTTT. Translated, it gives CATNIAGVSNQPQHF. The V call is TRBV19, the J call TRBJ1-5; D possibly corresponds to TRBD1 (6 bases). Germline V gene data show CDR1 as LNHDA and CDR2 as SQIVND (reference sequence). The CDR3 loop spans 15 amino acids.

This clone was recorded once. The J gene is TRBJ2-7, the V gene TRBV18; a weak D match, TRBD1 (6 bases). CDR3 size: 15 residues. V was trimmed by 6 bases and J by 0 bases, leaving 15 bases between them. The germline gives CDR1 KGHSH, CDR2 LQKENI. The CDR3 reads CASSDRSHSSYEQYF. DNA for the CDR3: TGTGCCAGCTCTGACAGGAGCCATAGCTCCTACGAGCAGTACTTC.

As regards this clone: Additional DNA sequences in this sample encode the identical CDR3. V and J are TRBV25-1 and TRBJ2-7, with 9 bases lining up with TRBD2. The CDR3 loop spans 13 amino acids. Trimming cost V 6 bases and J 1 base; bases outside gene matches: 1. Germline V gene data show CDR1 as MGHDK and CDR2 as SYGVNS. In nucleotides, the CDR3 is TGTGCCAGCAGGACTAGCGGATCCTACGAGCAGTACTTC. It translates to CASRTSGSYEQYF.

The chain links TRBV3-1 (or the pseudogene TRBV3-2) to TRBJ1-2; D uncertain. The CDR3 consists of 16 residues. Per the germline V gene, CDR1 is LGHDT and CDR2 is YNNKEL (reference sequence). V dropped 2 bases and J dropped 1 base, with 14 bases sitting between them. In DNA form, the CDR3 reads TGTGCCAGCAGCCAACGGGATCTATCTAATAACTATGGCTACACCTTC. Amino acid sequence: CASSQRDLSNNYGYTF.

The J gene is TRBJ2-5, the V gene TRBV7-9; the D is unclear. Germline CDR1 reads SEHNR; CDR2 reads FQNEAQ (reference sequence). The CDR3 runs to 14 residues. V was shortened by 2 bases and J by 1 base, with 8 bases between the two germline ends. CDR3 sequence: CASSLPVSQETQYF. Written as DNA, the CDR3 is TGTGCCAGCAGCTTACCCGTCAGCCAAGAGACCCAGTACTTC.

The rearrangement uses TRBV25-1 and TRBJ2-2, with TRBD1 matching over 7 bases. This CDR3 is built from 14 residues. V was pared by 3 bases and J by 6 bases, with 4 bases of the junction left unmatched. Germline CDR1 is MGHDK and CDR2 is SYGVNS. The CDR3 protein is CASSEGQRPGELFF. In DNA, the CDR3 is TGTGCCAGCAGTGAGGGACAGCGTCCCGGGGAGCTGTTTTTT.

The chain uses TRBV4-1 and TRBJ2-5, with D possibly TRBD2 on 6 matching bases. Between the trimmed V and J ends, which lost 1 base and 2 bases, there was a span of 11 bases. Per the germline V gene, CDR1 is MGHRA and CDR2 is YSYEKL. The CDR3 totals 15 residues. The CDR3: CASSQGGVGQETQYF. DNA for the CDR3: TGCGCCAGCAGCCAAGGGGGGGTAGGGCAAGAGACCCAGTACTTC.

V gene TRBV5-1 combines with J gene TRBJ2-7; 13 nucleotides align to TRBD2. With 4 bases clipped from V and 7 bases from J, the junction kept 8 bases outside the gene matches. CDR3 length: 15 amino acids. CDR1 is SGHRS, CDR2 YFSETQ, per germline. The CDR3, as DNA: TGCGCCAGCAGCAACGGACTAGCGGGGGTAGAGGAGCAGTACTTC. It yields the protein CASSNGLAGVEEQYF.

The chain is built from TRBV21-1 and TRBJ1-5; the table's D call of TRBD1 was not tested on the DNA. TRBV21-1 is noted as a pseudogene. The CDR3 spans 18 residues. Here the CDR3 reads CASSKVTGTGDSNQPQHF. In nucleotides, the CDR3 is TGTGCCAGCAGCAAAGTCACCGGGACAGGGGATAGCAATCAGCCCCAGCATTTT.

The sample holds a few counts of this clone. The gene calls are TRBV5-1 and TRBJ2-6; D is unclear. The CDR3 loop spans 15 amino acids. Trimming removed 6 bases from V and 0 bases from J, with 10 bases in between. Germline CDR1 SGHRS, CDR2 YFSETQ. CDR3 sequence: CASKLSTSGANVLTF. The CDR3 DNA is TGCGCCAGCAAGCTTTCTACCTCTGGGGCCAACGTCCTGACTTTC.

This sequence joins TRBV5-1 and TRBJ2-1; TRBD2 matches at 7 bases. With 0 bases clipped from V and 9 bases from J, the junction kept 9 bases outside the gene matches. Germline assignment: CDR1 SGHRS and CDR2 YFSETQ. The CDR3 loop spans 15 amino acids. The CDR3 is CASSLVTSESREQFF. Written as DNA, the CDR3 is TGCGCCAGCAGCTTGGTCACTAGCGAGTCTCGTGAGCAGTTCTTC.

V and J are TRBV27 and TRBJ1-5; D is possibly TRBD1 (6 bases). The ends were cut back, 5 bases at V and 2 bases at J, with 10 bases in the middle. The CDR3 extends over 14 amino acids. Per germline, CDR1 MNHEY and CDR2 SMNVEV (reference sequence). In DNA, the CDR3 is TGTGCCAGCAGTACTAACAGGGGCAATCAGCCCCAGCATTTT. It translates to CASSTNRGNQPQHF.

J is TRBJ2-5 and V is TRBV6-5, with TRBD1 matching 8 bases. This CDR3 contains 14 residues. Unmatched junction bases numbered 5, after V lost 6 bases and J lost 2 bases. CDR1 and CDR2 from the germline V gene are MNHEY and SVGAGI. In nucleotides, the CDR3 is TGTGCCAGCAGACAGGGGGTGGCACAAGAGACCCAGTACTTC. Its translation is CASRQGVAQETQYF.